The TCR beta chain described here comes from a study of blood T cell repertoires in COVID-19. In its sample, this clone was seen once. Germline trimming cut 4 bases from V and 4 bases from J; bases unmatched to any gene: 3. This CDR3 comprises 13 residues. Per the germline V gene, CDR1 is SNHLY and CDR2 is FYNNEI. Method: immunoSEQ multiplex PCR; TCRdb's copy keeps in-frame clones and lacks some. The sample has roughly 32,000 clones, roughly nine tenths seen once; the top ten hold under 4.5%. This sequence originates from a man aged 55 to 70 with acute or convalescent COVID-19. This chain joins TRBV2 and TRBJ1-2, with 7 bases matching TRBD1. Sequenced: peripheral blood. The CDR3, as DNA: TGTGCCAGCAGTGGGGGACAGCTCTATGGCTACACCTTC. It translates to CASSGGQLYGYTF.